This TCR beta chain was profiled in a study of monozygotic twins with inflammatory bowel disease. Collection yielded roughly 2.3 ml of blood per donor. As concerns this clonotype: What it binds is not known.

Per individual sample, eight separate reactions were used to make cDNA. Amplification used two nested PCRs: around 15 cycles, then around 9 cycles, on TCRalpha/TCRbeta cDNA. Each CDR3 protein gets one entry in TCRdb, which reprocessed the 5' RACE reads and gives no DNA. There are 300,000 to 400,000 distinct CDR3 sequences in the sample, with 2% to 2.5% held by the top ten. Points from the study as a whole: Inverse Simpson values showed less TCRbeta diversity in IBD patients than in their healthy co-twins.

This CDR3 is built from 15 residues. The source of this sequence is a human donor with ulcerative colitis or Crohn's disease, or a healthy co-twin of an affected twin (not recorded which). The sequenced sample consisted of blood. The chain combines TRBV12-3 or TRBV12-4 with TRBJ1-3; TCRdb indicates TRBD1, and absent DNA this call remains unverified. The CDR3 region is CASSSGFSSGNTIYF.